This TCR beta chain was sequenced during a study of blood T cell repertoires in COVID-19. Method: immunoSEQ multiplex PCR; TCRdb's copy keeps in-frame clones and lacks some. Of approximately 250,000 clones in the sample, more than 80% were seen once. This CDR3 contains 13 residues. Germline loops: CDR1 LGHDT, CDR2 YNNKEL (reference sequence). With 4 bases clipped from V and 4 bases from J, the junction kept 1 base outside the gene matches. For this clone: This CDR3 is also generated by other DNA sequences in the sample.

This sequence joins TRBV3-1 (or the pseudogene TRBV3-2) and TRBJ1-5; 7 bases match TRBD1. Sequencing was carried out using PBMCs or T cells enriched from blood (not recorded which). The TCR comes from a woman under 40 with acute COVID-19. The chain's CDR3 is CASSPGGNQPQHF. The CDR3 nucleotides are TGTGCCAGCAGCCCAGGGGGAAATCAGCCCCAGCATTTT.